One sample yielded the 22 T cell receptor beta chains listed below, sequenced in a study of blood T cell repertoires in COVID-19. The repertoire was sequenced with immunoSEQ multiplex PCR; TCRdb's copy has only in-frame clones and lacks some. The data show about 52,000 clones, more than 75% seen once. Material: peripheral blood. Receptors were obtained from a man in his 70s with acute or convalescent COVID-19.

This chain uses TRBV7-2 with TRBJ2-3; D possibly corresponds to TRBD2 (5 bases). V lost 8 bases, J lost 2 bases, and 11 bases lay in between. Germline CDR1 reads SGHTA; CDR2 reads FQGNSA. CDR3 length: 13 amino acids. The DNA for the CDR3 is TGTGCCAGCCGGGGAGCGGCCACAGATACGCAGTATTTT. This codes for CASRGAATDTQYF.

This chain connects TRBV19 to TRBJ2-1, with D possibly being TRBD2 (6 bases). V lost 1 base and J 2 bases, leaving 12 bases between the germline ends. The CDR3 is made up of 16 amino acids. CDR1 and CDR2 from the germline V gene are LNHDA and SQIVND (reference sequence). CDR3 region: CASSIGGSGAYNEQFF. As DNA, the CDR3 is TGTGCCAGTAGTATAGGGGGTAGCGGAGCCTACAATGAGCAGTTCTTC.

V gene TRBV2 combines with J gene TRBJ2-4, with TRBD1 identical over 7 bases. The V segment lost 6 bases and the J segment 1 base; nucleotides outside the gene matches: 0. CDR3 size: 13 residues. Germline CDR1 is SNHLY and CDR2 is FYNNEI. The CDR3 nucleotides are TGTGCCAGCAGGGGACAGGCCAAAAACATTCAGTACTTC. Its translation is CASRGQAKNIQYF.

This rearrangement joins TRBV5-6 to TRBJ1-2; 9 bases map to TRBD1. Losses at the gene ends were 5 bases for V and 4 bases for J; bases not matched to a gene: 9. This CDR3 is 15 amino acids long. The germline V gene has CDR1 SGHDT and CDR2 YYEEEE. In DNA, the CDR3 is TGTGCCAGCAGTTCGGCTACAGGGGGCGGCTATGGCTACACCTTC. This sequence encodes CASSSATGGGYGYTF.

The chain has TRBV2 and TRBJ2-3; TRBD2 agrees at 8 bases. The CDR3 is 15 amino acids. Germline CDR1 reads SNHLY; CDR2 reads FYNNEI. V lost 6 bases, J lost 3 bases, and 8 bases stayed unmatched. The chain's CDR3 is CASSPWGGGTDTQYF. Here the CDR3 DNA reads TGTGCCAGCAGCCCATGGGGCGGGGGGACAGATACGCAGTATTTT.

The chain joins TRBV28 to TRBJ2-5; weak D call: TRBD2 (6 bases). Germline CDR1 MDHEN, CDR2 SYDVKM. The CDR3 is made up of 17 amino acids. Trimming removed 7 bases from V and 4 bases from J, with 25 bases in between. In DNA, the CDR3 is TGTGCCAGCACTCAAGGAGGGGCTGGGGTCAACGGAGAGACCCAGTACTTC. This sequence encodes CASTQGGAGVNGETQYF.

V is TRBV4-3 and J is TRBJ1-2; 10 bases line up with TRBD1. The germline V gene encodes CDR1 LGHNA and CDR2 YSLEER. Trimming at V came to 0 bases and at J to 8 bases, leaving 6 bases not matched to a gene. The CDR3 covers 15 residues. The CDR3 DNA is TGCGCCAGCAGCCAAGACCGACAGGGGGCATACGGCTACACCTTC. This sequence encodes CASSQDRQGAYGYTF.

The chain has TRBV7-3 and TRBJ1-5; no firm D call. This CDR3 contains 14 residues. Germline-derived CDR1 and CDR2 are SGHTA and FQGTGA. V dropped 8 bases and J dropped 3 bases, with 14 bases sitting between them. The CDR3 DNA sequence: TGTGCCAGCTGTTGGCGACGGGACAATCAGCCCCAGCATTTT. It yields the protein CASCWRRDNQPQHF.

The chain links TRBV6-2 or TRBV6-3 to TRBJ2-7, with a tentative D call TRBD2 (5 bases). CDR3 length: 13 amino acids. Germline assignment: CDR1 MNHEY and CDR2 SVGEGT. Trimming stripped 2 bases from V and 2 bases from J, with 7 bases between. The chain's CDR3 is CASSYEGAYEQYV. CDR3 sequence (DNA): TGTGCCAGCAGTTACGAGGGAGCCTACGAGCAGTACGTC.

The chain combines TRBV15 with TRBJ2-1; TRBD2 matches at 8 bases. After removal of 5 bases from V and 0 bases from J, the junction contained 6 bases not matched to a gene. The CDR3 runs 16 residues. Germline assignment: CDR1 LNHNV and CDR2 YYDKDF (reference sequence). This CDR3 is CATSGPGLDSYNEQFF. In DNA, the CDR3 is TGTGCCACCAGCGGCCCGGGACTAGACTCCTACAATGAGCAGTTCTTC. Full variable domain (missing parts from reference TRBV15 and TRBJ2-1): DAMVIQNPRYQVTQFGKPVTLSCSQTLNHNVMYWYQQKSSQAPKLLFHYYDKDFNNEADTPDNFQSRRPNTSFCFLDIRSPGLGDTAMYLCATSGPGLDSYNEQFFGPGTRLTVL.

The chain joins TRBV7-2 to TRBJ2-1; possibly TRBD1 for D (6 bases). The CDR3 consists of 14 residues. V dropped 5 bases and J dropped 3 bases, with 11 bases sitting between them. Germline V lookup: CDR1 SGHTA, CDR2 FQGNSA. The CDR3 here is CASSPRQDYNEQFF. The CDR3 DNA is TGTGCCAGCAGCCCCCGACAGGACTACAATGAGCAGTTCTTC.

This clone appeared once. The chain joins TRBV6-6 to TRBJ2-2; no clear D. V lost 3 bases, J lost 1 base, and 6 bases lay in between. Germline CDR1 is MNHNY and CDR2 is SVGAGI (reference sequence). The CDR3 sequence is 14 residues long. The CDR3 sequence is CASSYSGNTGELFF. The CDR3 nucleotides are TGTGCCAGCAGTTATTCCGGGAACACCGGGGAGCTGTTTTTT.

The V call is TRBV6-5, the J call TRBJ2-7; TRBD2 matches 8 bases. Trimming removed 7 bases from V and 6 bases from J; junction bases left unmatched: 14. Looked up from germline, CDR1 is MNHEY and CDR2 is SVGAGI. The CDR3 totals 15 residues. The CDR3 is CASMSSGSRGLEQYF. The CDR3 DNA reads TGTGCCAGCATGTCAAGCGGGAGTAGGGGCCTCGAGCAGTACTTC.

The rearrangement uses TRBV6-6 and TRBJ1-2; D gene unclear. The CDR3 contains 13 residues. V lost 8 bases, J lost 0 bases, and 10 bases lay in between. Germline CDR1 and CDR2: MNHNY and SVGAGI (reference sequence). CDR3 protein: CASRIGANYGYTF. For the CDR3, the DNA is TGTGCCAGCCGGATCGGAGCTAACTATGGCTACACCTTC.

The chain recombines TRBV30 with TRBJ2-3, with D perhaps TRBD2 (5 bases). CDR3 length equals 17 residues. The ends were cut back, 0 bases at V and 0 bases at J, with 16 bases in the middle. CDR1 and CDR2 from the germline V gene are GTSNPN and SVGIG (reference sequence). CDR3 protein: CAWSVFGRGSSTDTQYF. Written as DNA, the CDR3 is TGTGCCTGGAGTGTTTTTGGTCGAGGGTCGAGCACAGATACGCAGTATTTT.

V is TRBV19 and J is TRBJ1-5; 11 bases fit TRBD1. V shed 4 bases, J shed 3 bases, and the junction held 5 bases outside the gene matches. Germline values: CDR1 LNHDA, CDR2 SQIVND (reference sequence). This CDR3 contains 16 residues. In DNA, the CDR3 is TGTGCCAGTAGTACCGAGGACAGGGGGCTCAATCAGCCCCAGCATTTT. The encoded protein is CASSTEDRGLNQPQHF.

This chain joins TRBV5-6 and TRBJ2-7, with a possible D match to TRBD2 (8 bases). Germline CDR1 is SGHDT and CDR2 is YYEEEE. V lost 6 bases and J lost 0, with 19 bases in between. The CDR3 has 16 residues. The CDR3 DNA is TGTGCCAGCACCCAGGGGGTAGCGGGAATCTCCTACGAGCAGTACTTC. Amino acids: CASTQGVAGISYEQYF.

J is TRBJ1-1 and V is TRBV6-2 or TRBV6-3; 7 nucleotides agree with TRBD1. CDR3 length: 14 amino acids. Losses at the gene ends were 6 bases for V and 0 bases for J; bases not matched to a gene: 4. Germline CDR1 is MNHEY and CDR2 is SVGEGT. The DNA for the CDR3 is TGTGCCAGCAGCTGGGACAGCATGAACACTGAAGCTTTCTTT. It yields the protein CASSWDSMNTEAFF.

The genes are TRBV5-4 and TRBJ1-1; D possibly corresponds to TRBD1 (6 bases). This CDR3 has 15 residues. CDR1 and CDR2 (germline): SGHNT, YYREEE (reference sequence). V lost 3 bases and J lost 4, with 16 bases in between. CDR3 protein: CASSSQQGSGTEAFF. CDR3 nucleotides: TGTGCCAGCAGCTCCCAACAGGGTTCGGGCACTGAAGCTTTCTTT. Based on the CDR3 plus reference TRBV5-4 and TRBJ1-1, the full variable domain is ETGVTQSPTHLIKTRGQQVTLRCSSQSGHNTVSWYQQALGQGPQFIFQYYREEENGRGNFPPRFSGLQFPNYSSELNVNALELDDSALYLCASSSQQGSGTEAFFGQGTRLTVV.

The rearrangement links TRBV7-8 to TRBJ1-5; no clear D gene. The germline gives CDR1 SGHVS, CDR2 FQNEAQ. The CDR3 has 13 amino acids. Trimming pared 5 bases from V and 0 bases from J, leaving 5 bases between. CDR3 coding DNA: TGTGCCAGCAGCCCCCTTAGCAATCAGCCCCAGCATTTT. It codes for CASSPLSNQPQHF.

DNA of the CDR3: TGTGCCAGCAGTGACAACAAAGCCAAAAACATTCAGTACTTC. It codes for CASSDNKAKNIQYF. The chain employs TRBV25-1 and TRBJ2-4; no firm D call. V shed 3 bases and J shed 0 bases, with 6 bases lying between them. CDR1 is MGHDK and CDR2 is SYGVNS in the germline V gene. The CDR3 loop spans 14 amino acids.

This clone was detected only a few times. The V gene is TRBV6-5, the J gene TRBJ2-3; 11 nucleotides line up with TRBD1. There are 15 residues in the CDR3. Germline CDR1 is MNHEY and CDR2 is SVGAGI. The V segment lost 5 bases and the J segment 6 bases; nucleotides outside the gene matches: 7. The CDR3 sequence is CASSRRTGGRDTQYF. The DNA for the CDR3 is TGTGCCAGCAGTCGCCGGACAGGGGGCAGGGATACGCAGTATTTT.